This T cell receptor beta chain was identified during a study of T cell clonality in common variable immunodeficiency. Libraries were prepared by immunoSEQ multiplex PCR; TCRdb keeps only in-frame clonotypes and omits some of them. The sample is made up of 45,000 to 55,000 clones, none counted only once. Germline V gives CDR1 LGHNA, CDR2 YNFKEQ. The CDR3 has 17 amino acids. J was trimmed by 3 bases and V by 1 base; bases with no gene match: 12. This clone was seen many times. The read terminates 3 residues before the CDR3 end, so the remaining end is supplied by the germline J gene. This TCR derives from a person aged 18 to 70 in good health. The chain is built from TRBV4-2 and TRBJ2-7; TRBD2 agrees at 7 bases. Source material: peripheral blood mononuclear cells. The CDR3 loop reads CASSQGGKGLTIYEQYF. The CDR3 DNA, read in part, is TGTGCCAGCAGCCAAGGGGGTAAGGGACTAACGATCTACGAG.